Listed here is a single TCR beta chain. The table lists this clonotype with many counts. No antigen is known for it. There are no base qualities to consult, and no much larger clone falls within one base. The source of the sample is a study of T cells in Graves' hyperthyroidism and ophthalmopathy (dated by TCRdb to about 2019). Context from the whole study: Peripheral blood samples were taken at initial diagnosis, before any treatment was given. Once sampling was done, hyperthyroidism patients were given methimazole at a starting dose of 30 mg daily, whereas ophthalmopathy patients were given high-dose intravenous methylprednisolone. The 90 to 100 discovery patients were randomly split 7:3 into training and test sets. TCR V-J signatures able to tell the groups apart were searched for in a discovery cohort of around 95 patients, of whom roughly 42 had Graves' ophthalmopathy and 55 to 60 had stable Graves' hyperthyroidism. Thyroid tissue and blood T-cell repertoires from over 5 Graves' hyperthyroidism patients were also compared in the study. Prospective prediction of ophthalmopathy was tested in an independent validation cohort of 18 to 20 hyperthyroidism patients and some 17 patients who later progressed to ophthalmopathy. TCR Vbeta CDR3 sequencing of 120 to 150 peripheral blood samples (approximately 44 ophthalmopathy, 70 to 85 hyperthyroidism and 17 progressor patients) is reported in the paper.

In the ophthalmopathy patients, disease was moderately to severely active, with a Clinical Activity Score of 3 or more, a NOSPECS grade of 4 or more, and a duration of less than 3 months. Patients with uncontrolled infections, other autoimmune diseases, pregnancy or lactation were excluded. Diagnoses relied on clinical symptoms, serum thyroxine and TRAb, thyroid ultrasound and orbital computed tomography. PBMCs were isolated from roughly 10 ml of fresh peripheral blood by Ficoll-Paque density gradient centrifugation. Total RNA was extracted with Trizol reagent, and quality was checked on an Agilent 2100 Bioanalyzer. Results and caveats for the whole study, not just this receptor: Sample size was not statistically predetermined, and blinding of investigators to group allocation was not performed. Most expanded thyroid clonotypes (frequency above 0.001) were also detected in blood, a finding suggesting that blood repertoires may reflect thyroid immune responses. A 13 V-J signature model separated ophthalmopathy from stable hyperthyroidism, with approximately 87% sensitivity and 81% to 83% specificity in cross-validation and 80%/75% in testing. In validation, progression to ophthalmopathy was predicted by the model with 70.59% sensitivity and around 76% specificity, a median of about 6.4 months before onset.

TCR beta CDR3 regions were amplified from RNA transcripts. A first-round RT-PCR of the TCR CDR3 used the HTBI primer set with the Qiagen OneStep RT-PCR kit. Libraries were constructed in a second round of multiplex PCR, after which size selection and purification were performed. Sequencing of the libraries was done on an Illumina HiSeq2000 using paired-end 100 bp reads. The published analysis was carried out like this. SOAPnuke was used to process the raw data, throwing out any read that contained adapters or uncalled bases, had a mean Phred below 15, or lacked an exact constant-primer or identifier match. High-quality paired reads were merged with COPE v1.2.5, and unique nucleotide sequences were defined as clonotypes. MiTCR v1.1 was used to align clonotypes to the IMGT TRBV, TRBD and TRBJ reference segments. Analysis was restricted to V-J combinations with a frequency above 0.0001, which covered 98% to 99.2% of repertoires. A TCS score was defined as the ratio of F50 (clonal expansion) to E x V (chaos), with BLOSUM62-based TCRdist applied between CDR3 peptides within each V-J. Welch's t-statistics and random forest reduced fewer than 600 V-J features to about 13, which were used in a naive Bayes classifier (R e1071). Using fastp at Q25 and MiXCR, TCRdb reprocessed the public reads and kept productive beta chains. Merged by CDR3 protein, the rows form single entries marked with the most common genes and DNA. None of the V and J calls come from the authors' own analysis; TCRdb made them. The sample data list under 350,000 distinct CDR3 sequences, and about a sixth of these were observed just once. The ten largest clones capture roughly 50% of the sample.

Spanning cysteine to phenylalanine, the CDR3 consists of 15 amino acids. Solely the CDR3 DNA is kept, with 45 bases framed from the first base. Ends trimmed: V by 0 bases, J by 4 bases; bases unmatched to a gene: 4. Per the germline V gene, SGHTA is the CDR1 and FQGNSA is the CDR2. The TCR comes from an older woman with Graves' ophthalmopathy. The sequenced material came from blood. The V gene is TRBV7-2 and the J gene is TRBJ2-3; TRBD2 aligns with 7 central bases. CDR3 reads: CASSLALGGADTQYF. At the DNA level, the sequence is TGTGCCAGCAGCTTAGCTCTGGGGGGGGCAGATACGCAGTATTTT.